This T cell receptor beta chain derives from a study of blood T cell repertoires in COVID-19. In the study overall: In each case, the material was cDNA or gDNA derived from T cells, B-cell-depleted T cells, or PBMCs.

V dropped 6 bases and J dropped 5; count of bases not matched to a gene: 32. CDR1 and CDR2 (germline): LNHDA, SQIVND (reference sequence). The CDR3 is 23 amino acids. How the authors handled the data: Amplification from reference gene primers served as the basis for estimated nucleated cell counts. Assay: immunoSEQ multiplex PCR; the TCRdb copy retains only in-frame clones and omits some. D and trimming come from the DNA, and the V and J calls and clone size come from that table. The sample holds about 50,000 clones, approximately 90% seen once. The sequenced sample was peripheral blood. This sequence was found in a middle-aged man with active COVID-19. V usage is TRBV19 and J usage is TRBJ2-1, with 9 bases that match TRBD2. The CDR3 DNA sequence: TGTGCCAGTAGCGCACTTTATAAAACGACTAGCGGCCAAATGGATTTCTCGGACAATGAGCAGTTCTTC. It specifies CASSALYKTTSGQMDFSDNEQFF.